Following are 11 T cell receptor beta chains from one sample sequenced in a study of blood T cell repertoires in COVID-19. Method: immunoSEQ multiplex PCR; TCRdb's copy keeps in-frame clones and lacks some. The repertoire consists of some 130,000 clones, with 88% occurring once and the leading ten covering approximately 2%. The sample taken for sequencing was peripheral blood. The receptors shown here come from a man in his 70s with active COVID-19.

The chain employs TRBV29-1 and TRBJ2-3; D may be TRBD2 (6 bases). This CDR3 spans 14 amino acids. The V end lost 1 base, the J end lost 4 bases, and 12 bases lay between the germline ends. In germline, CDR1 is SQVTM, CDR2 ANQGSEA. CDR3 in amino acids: CSVEGTGGADTQYF. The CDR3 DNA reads TGCAGCGTTGAAGGAACCGGAGGGGCAGATACGCAGTATTTT.

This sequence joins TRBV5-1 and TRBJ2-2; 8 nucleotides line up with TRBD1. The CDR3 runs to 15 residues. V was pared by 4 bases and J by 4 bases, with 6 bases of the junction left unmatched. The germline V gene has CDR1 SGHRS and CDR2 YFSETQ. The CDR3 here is CASSTDRGGTGELFF. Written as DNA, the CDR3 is TGCGCCAGCAGCACCGACAGGGGAGGCACCGGGGAGCTGTTTTTT.

The CDR3 DNA follows: TGTGCCTGGAGTCAAGGGACTACGCTCGGGGAGCTGTTTTTT. This encodes CAWSQGTTLGELFF. The chain employs TRBV30 and TRBJ2-2; 7 bases are shared with TRBD2. This CDR3 comprises 14 residues. CDR1 is GTSNPN, CDR2 SVGIG, per germline (reference sequence). Germline trimming cut 2 bases from V and 7 bases from J; bases unmatched to any gene: 7.

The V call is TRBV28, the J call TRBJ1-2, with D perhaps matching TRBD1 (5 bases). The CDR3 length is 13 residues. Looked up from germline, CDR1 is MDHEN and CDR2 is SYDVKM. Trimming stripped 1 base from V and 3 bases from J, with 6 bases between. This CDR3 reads CASSLLTDYGYTF. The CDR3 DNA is TGTGCCAGCAGTTTATTGACAGACTATGGCTACACCTTC.

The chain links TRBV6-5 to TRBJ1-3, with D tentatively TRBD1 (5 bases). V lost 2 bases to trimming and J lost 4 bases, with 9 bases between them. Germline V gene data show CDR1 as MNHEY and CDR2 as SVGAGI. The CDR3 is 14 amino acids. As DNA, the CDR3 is TGTGCCAGCAGTTACAGGGGTACCGGAAACACCATATATTTT. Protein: CASSYRGTGNTIYF.

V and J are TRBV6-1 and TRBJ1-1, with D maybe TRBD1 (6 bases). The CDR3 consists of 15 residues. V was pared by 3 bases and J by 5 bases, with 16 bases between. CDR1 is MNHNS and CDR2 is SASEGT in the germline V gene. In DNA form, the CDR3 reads TGTGCCAGCAGTGAGCAGGGTGGGGGCTATACTGAAGCTTTCTTT. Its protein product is CASSEQGGGYTEAFF.

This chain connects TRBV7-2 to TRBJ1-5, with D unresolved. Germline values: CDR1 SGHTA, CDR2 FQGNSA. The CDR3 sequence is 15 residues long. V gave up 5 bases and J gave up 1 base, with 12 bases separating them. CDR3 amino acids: CASSPGDVSNQPQHF. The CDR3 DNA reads TGTGCCAGCAGCCCCGGAGATGTAAGCAATCAGCCCCAGCATTTT. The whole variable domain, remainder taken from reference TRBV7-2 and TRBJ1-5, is GAGVSQSPSNKVTEKGKDVELRCDPISGHTALYWYRQSLGQGLEFLIYFQGNSAPDKSGLPSDRFSAERTGGSVSTLTIQRTQQEDSAVYLCASSPGDVSNQPQHFGDGTRLSIL.

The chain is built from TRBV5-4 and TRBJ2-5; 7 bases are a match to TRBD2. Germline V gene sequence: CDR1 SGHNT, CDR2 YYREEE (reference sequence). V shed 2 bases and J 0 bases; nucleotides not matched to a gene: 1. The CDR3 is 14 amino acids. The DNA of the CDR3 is TGTGCCAGCAGCTTACTAGCGTACCAAGAGACCCAGTACTTC. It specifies CASSLLAYQETQYF.

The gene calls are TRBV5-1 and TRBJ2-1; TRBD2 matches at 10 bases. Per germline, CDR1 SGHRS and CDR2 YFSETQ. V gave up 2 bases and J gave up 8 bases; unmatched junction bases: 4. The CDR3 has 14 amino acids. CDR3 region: CASSLAGGPYEQFF. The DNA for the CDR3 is TGCGCCAGCAGCTTAGCGGGAGGGCCGTATGAGCAGTTCTTC.

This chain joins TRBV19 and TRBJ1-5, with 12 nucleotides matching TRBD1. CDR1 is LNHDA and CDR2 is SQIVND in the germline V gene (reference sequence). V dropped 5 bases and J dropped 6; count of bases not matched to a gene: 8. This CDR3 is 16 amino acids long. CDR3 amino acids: CASSHRDRGQGQPQHF. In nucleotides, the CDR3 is TGTGCCAGTAGTCATCGGGACAGGGGGCAAGGTCAGCCCCAGCATTTT.

CDR3 DNA sequence: TGTGCCACCAGTGACCCAGGGTCCCCCCCCTACAATGAGCAGTTCTTC. This codes for CATSDPGSPPYNEQFF. The chain carries TRBV24-1 and TRBJ2-1, with D possibly being TRBD1 (5 bases). Germline-derived CDR1 and CDR2 are KGHDR and SFDVKD. The CDR3 covers 16 residues. The V end was cut by 4 bases, the J end by 2 bases, with 14 bases between.